The 8 T cell receptor beta chains in this list originate from one sample, sequenced in a study of cytomegalovirus exposure and HLA in healthy donors. 60 Vbeta and 13 Jbeta primers were used in PCR. The repertoire was sequenced with immunoSEQ multiplex PCR; TCRdb's copy has only in-frame clones and lacks some. The sample includes under 200,000 clones, around four fifths seen only once; the top ten take 0.7% to 0.95%. The source material was PBMCs. These receptors were taken from a young woman in good health and CMV-seronegative.

This clone was picked up a small number of times. DNA of the CDR3: TGTGCCAGCAGCTTAGGGAGTGAAGCTTTCTTT. Translating it yields CASSLGSEAFF. The chain recombines TRBV7-9 with TRBJ1-1; D unclear. CDR3 size: 11 residues. Germline V gene lookup returns CDR1 SEHNR and CDR2 FQNEAQ (reference sequence). Trimming took 1 base from V and 7 from J, leaving 4 bases between them.

This clone was counted a single time. V usage is TRBV7-9 and J usage is TRBJ1-5, with TRBD1 as a possible D gene (6 bases). Germline CDR1 and CDR2: SEHNR and FQNEAQ (reference sequence). There are 14 residues in the CDR3. V shed 5 bases and J shed 3 bases, with 11 bases lying between them. The CDR3 spells CASSTGQSNQPQHF. The DNA for the CDR3 is TGTGCCAGCAGCACCGGACAGTCCAATCAGCCCCAGCATTTT.

Of note for this clone: Mismatch with germline at one junction end may stem from a read error. Other DNA sequences within the sample encode an identical CDR3. The CDR3 sequence: CASSYSGRDHEQYF. Written as DNA, the CDR3 is TGTGCCAGCAGTTATAGCGGGAGGGACCACGAGCAATACTTC. V gene TRBV7-9 combines with J gene TRBJ2-7, with 11 bases that match TRBD2. This CDR3 contains 14 residues. Germline V gene sequence: CDR1 SEHNR, CDR2 FQNEAQ (reference sequence).

As to this clone: Compared with germline, one end of the junction differs, possibly owing to a read error. The genes are TRBV7-9 and TRBJ2-7; 10 bases fit TRBD2. Germline V gene sequence: CDR1 SEHNR, CDR2 FQNEAQ (reference sequence). This CDR3 region has 16 residues. In DNA form, the CDR3 reads TGTTCCAGCAGCTTAGTGTCGGGACTAGCGACCTACGAGCAGTACTTC. Protein: CSSSLVSGLATYEQYF. Using reference TRBV7-9 and TRBJ2-7 for the parts outside the CDR3, the full variable domain is DTGVSQNPRHKITKRGQNVTFRCDPISEHNRLYWYRQTLGQGPEFLTYFQNEAQLEKSRLLSDRFSAERPKGSFSTLEIQRTEQGDSAMYLCSSSLVSGLATYEQYFGPGTRLTVT.

The CDR3 sequence: CASSFPTETEAFF. The CDR3 DNA reads TGTGCCAGCAGCTTTCCCACAGAGACTGAAGCTTTCTTT. This chain joins TRBV5-8 and TRBJ1-1; D not resolved. Germline CDR1 SGHTS, CDR2 YDEGEE. The CDR3 has 13 amino acids. V gave up 2 bases and J gave up 5 bases, with 10 bases separating them.

The chain couples TRBV7-2 to TRBJ2-5, with 8 bases aligning to TRBD2. The V gene end was trimmed by 3 bases and the J gene end by 5 bases; junction bases not matched to a gene: 14. The CDR3 spans 17 residues. CDR1 is SGHTA and CDR2 is FQGNSA in the germline V gene. The CDR3 here is CASSLGDWVAGLETQYF. The CDR3 nucleotides read TGTGCCAGCAGCTTGGGGGACTGGGTAGCGGGACTGGAGACCCAGTACTTC.

The genes are TRBV5-1 and TRBJ2-7, with 10 bases matching TRBD2. CDR1 is SGHRS, CDR2 YFSETQ, per germline. The junction had 5 bases not matched to a gene; V was cut back by 2 bases and J by 3 bases. CDR3 size: 15 residues. CDR3 loop: CASSFNSGGNYEQYF. The CDR3 DNA reads as TGCGCCAGCAGCTTTAATAGCGGGGGGAACTACGAGCAGTACTTC.

This clone was counted a few times. The CDR3 bases are TGTGCCTGGAGGGCCCCATATGGCTACACCTTC. It yields the protein CAWRAPYGYTF. The chain combines TRBV30 with TRBJ1-2; D is ambiguous. The germline CDR1 and CDR2 sequences are GTSNPN and SVGIG (reference sequence). V was pared by 3 bases and J by 5 bases, with 7 bases between. The CDR3 loop spans 11 amino acids.